The 17 T cell receptor beta chains reported below all come from one sample, sequenced in a study of cytomegalovirus exposure and HLA in healthy donors. Primers for the PCR totalled 60 Vbeta and 13 Jbeta. Clones were sequenced by immunoSEQ multiplex PCR, and TCRdb holds only the in-frame ones, with some missing. The sample shows 99,000 or so clones, about 80% of them seen only once. Source material: PBMCs. The receptors here all came from a man aged 25 to 45 in good health and CMV-seronegative.

In its sample, this clone was seen a few times. This sequence joins TRBV5-1 and TRBJ1-1; no definite D call. Germline assignment: CDR1 SGHRS and CDR2 YFSETQ. This CDR3 is 15 amino acids long. V gave up 4 bases and J gave up 3 bases, with 16 bases separating them. This CDR3 reads CASSLDGVRDTEAFF. The CDR3 coding sequence is TGCGCCAGCAGCCTGGACGGGGTGAGAGACACTGAAGCTTTCTTT.

This clone was picked up a small number of times. This rearrangement joins TRBV5-1 to TRBJ1-4; 9 bases fit TRBD1. This CDR3 contains 14 residues. Trimming took 3 bases from V and 6 from J; bases not matched to a gene: 3. The germline V gene has CDR1 SGHRS and CDR2 YFSETQ. This chain's CDR3 is CASSSGQGHEKLFF. The CDR3, as DNA: TGCGCCAGCAGCTCGGGACAGGGTCATGAAAAACTGTTTTTT. The whole variable domain, remainder taken from reference TRBV5-1 and TRBJ1-4, is KAGVTQTPRYLIKTRGQQVTLSCSPISGHRSVSWYQQTPGQGLQFLFEYFSETQRNKGNFPGRFSGRQFSNSRSEMNVSTLELGDSALYLCASSSGQGHEKLFFGSGTQLSVL.

The CDR3 nucleotides read TGTGCCATACAGGGAGGGGAGACGGACTATGGCTACACCTTC. Encoded protein: CAIQGGETDYGYTF. The chain combines TRBV2 with TRBJ1-2; weak D call: TRBD1 (6 bases). Trimming stripped 10 bases from V and 3 bases from J, with 18 bases between. There are 14 residues in the CDR3. Germline values: CDR1 SNHLY, CDR2 FYNNEI.

V gene TRBV4-3 combines with J gene TRBJ1-2; D remains unclear. CDR3 size: 15 residues. Per the germline V gene, CDR1 is LGHNA and CDR2 is YSLEER. Trimming cost V 0 bases and J 3 bases, with 11 bases left between them. CDR3 protein: CASSQDLGSDYGYTF. The CDR3 DNA reads as TGCGCCAGCAGCCAAGATTTGGGCAGTGACTATGGCTACACCTTC.

The chain employs TRBV25-1 and TRBJ2-7; D is ambiguous. V lost 3 bases, J lost 0 bases, and 3 bases lay in between. The CDR3 has 12 residues. In germline, CDR1 is MGHDK, CDR2 SYGVNS. CDR3 sequence reads: CASSDSSYEQYF. DNA of the CDR3: TGTGCCAGCAGTGACTCCTCCTACGAGCAGTACTTC.

The genes are TRBV27 and TRBJ2-5; no reliable D call. This CDR3 contains 12 residues. Germline CDR1 and CDR2: MNHEY and SMNVEV (reference sequence). Deletions cut 5 bases from V and 6 bases from J, with 10 bases between. The CDR3 DNA reads TGTGCCAGCAGTCCCGGTCCAAAGACCCAGTACTTC. Residues: CASSPGPKTQYF.

This clone has only a few counts. V usage is TRBV28 and J usage is TRBJ2-5; the match to TRBD2 covers 7 bases. CDR3 length equals 13 residues. The J segment lost 9 bases and the V segment lost 3 bases, leaving 7 bases of the junction unmatched. CDR1 and CDR2 (germline): MDHEN, SYDVKM. The CDR3 DNA reads TGTGCCAGCAGTTTTGACGGGAGGATGGCCCAGTACTTC. This gives the protein CASSFDGRMAQYF.

The V gene is TRBV4-2, the J gene TRBJ1-4, with D perhaps matching TRBD1 (5 bases). V was shortened by 0 bases and J by 7 bases, with 12 bases between the two germline ends. Germline loops: CDR1 LGHNA, CDR2 YNFKEQ. The CDR3 totals 15 residues. The CDR3 coding sequence is TGTGCCAGCAGCCAAGATGGGGGGGTTGGTGAAAAACTGTTTTTT. This gives the protein CASSQDGGVGEKLFF.

This sequence joins TRBV28 and TRBJ2-1, with TRBD2 matching 7 bases. The CDR3 has 16 residues. J lost 6 bases, V lost 6 bases, and 14 bases had no gene match. The germline CDR1 and CDR2 sequences are MDHEN and SYDVKM. CDR3 sequence: CASSPFVAGRGNEQFF. The CDR3 DNA sequence: TGTGCCAGCAGCCCCTTCGTGGCAGGGAGGGGCAATGAGCAGTTCTTC. Variable domain in full (rest from reference TRBV28 and TRBJ2-1): DVKVTQSSRYLVKRTGEKVFLECVQDMDHENMFWYRQDPGLGLRLIYFSYDVKMKEKGDIPEGYSVSREKKERFSLILESASTNQTSMYLCASSPFVAGRGNEQFFGPGTRLTVL.

The CDR3 spells CATSREPIAGGYGYTF. The DNA for the CDR3 is TGTGCCACCAGCAGAGAACCCATCGCAGGGGGCTATGGCTACACCTTC. This chain uses TRBV15 with TRBJ1-2, with 7 positions matching TRBD1. V dropped 0 bases and J dropped 4; count of bases not matched to a gene: 8. CDR3 length equals 16 residues. Per germline, CDR1 LNHNV and CDR2 YYDKDF (reference sequence).

The chain has TRBV4-3 and TRBJ1-2; 8 bases match TRBD1. This CDR3 spans 18 amino acids. V dropped 3 bases and J dropped 4; count of bases not matched to a gene: 16. The germline gives CDR1 LGHNA, CDR2 YSLEER. CDR3 region: CASSHFPADQGAIYGYTF. For the CDR3, the DNA is TGCGCCAGCAGCCATTTCCCGGCCGACCAGGGGGCCATCTATGGCTACACCTTC.

The rearrangement joins TRBV6-1 to TRBJ2-7, with 7 bases fitting TRBD1. Trimming at V came to 0 bases and at J to 3 bases, leaving 5 bases not matched to a gene. The CDR3 is 15 residues long. From germline, CDR1 is MNHNS and CDR2 SASEGT. In nucleotides, the CDR3 is TGTGCCAGCAGTGAAGCAGAGACAGGGAGCTACGAGCAGTACTTC. Protein product: CASSEAETGSYEQYF.

This sequence joins TRBV4-2 and TRBJ1-1; TRBD1 might be the D (5 bases). Looked up from germline, CDR1 is LGHNA and CDR2 is YNFKEQ. With 3 bases removed from V and 1 base from J, the gap between germline ends came to 12 bases. The CDR3 has 15 residues. The CDR3 sequence: CASSQGRAENTEAFF. The CDR3 bases are TGTGCCAGCAGCCAGGGCAGGGCGGAGAACACTGAAGCTTTCTTT.

The count of this clone is one. The chain uses TRBV4-1 and TRBJ1-1; 10 bases align to TRBD1. CDR1 MGHRA and CDR2 YSYEKL come from the germline V gene. The CDR3 covers 16 residues. The V gene end was trimmed by 4 bases and the J gene end by 1 base; junction bases not matched to a gene: 6. CDR3 nucleotides: TGCGCCAGCAGCCCCCGACAGGGGGCCGGGAACACTGAAGCTTTCTTT. Translating gives CASSPRQGAGNTEAFF.

This chain connects TRBV9 to TRBJ1-2; D is uncertain. CDR3 size: 14 residues. CDR1 is SGDLS, CDR2 YYNGEE, per germline. Trimming removed 3 bases from V and 2 bases from J, with 11 bases in between. DNA for the CDR3: TGTGCCAGCAGCGCCCCTCGGTGGAACTATGGCTACACCTTC. It yields the protein CASSAPRWNYGYTF.

The chain couples TRBV18 to TRBJ2-4; 8 bases align to TRBD2. Germline CDR1 KGHSH, CDR2 LQKENI. With 6 bases clipped from V and 5 bases from J, the junction kept 6 bases outside the gene matches. The length of the CDR3 is 14 residues. Written as DNA, the CDR3 is TGTGCCAGCTCCTGGGGTAGCGGGGAAAACATTCAGTACTTC. This sequence encodes CASSWGSGENIQYF.

The gene calls are TRBV5-1 and TRBJ2-1; 10 bases align to TRBD2. CDR3 length: 15 residues. The V and J ends lost 2 bases and 9 bases, in that order; junction bases with no gene match: 8. CDR1 and CDR2 (germline): SGHRS, YFSETQ. CDR3 sequence (DNA): TGCGCCAGCAGCTTTAGGCTAGCGGGAGATAGTGAGCAGTTCTTC. It translates to CASSFRLAGDSEQFF.